This T cell receptor beta chain was sequenced during a study of blood T cell repertoires in COVID-19. The repertoire was sequenced with immunoSEQ multiplex PCR; TCRdb's copy has only in-frame clones and lacks some. This sample has 400,000 to 450,000 clones, with roughly 91% found just once. Which cohort a participant joined came from the clinical history participants gave. Trimming cost V 4 bases and J 7 bases, with 8 bases left between them. CDR3 size: 12 residues. Germline assignment: CDR1 WSHSY and CDR2 SAAADI. The chain carries TRBV10-2 and TRBJ2-1; TRBD1 is a possible D gene (6 bases). This receptor was identified in a man in his late teens or twenties who had recovered from COVID-19. What was sequenced was PBMCs or T cells enriched from blood (not recorded which). CDR3 sequence: CASSAQGNEQFF. The CDR3 DNA follows: TGCGCCAGCAGTGCTCAGGGGAATGAGCAGTTCTTC.